This TCR beta chain was sequenced in a study of blood T cells in healthy people across ages. The CDR3 length is 15 residues. Trimming stripped 6 bases from V and 13 bases from J, with 27 bases between. Germline V CDR1 and CDR2: MNHEY, SVGAGI. Alongside a J-beta primer mix, a sample-barcoded 5' primer served in a second PCR lasting about 7 to 11 cycles. TCRdb fed the 5' RACE reads into MiXCR, producing one record per CDR3 protein. The sample holds roughly 1.6 million distinct CDR3 sequences; around 35% are singletons and the top ten take roughly 12%. The receptor was isolated from a woman aged 30 to 39 in good health. The chain links TRBV6-5 to TRBJ2-5, with D possibly matching TRBD2 (6 bases). Sample: blood. As DNA, the CDR3 is TGTGCCAGCAGCCCCCAACCGGGAGCGGAGTGGGTGAGGTACTTC. This sequence encodes CASSPQPGAEWVRYF.